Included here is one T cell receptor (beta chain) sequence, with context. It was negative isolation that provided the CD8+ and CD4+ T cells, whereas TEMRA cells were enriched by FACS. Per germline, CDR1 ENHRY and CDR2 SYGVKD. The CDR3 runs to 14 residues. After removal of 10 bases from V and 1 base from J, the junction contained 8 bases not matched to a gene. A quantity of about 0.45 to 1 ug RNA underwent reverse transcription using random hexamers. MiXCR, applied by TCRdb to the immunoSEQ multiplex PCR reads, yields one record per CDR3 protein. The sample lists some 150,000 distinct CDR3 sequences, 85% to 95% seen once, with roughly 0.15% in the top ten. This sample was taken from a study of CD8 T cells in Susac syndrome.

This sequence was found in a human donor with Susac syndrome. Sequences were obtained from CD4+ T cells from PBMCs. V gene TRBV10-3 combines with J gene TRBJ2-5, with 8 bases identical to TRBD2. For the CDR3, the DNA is TGTGCCACCCGGCGCGCGGGGGGCCAAGAGACCCAGTACTTC. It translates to CATRRAGGQETQYF.